Included here is one TCR beta chain sequence, with context. What this receptor recognizes is not known. Base qualities are not at hand, and no much larger clone is one base apart. The data originate from a study of OX40 agonist ivuxolimab in advanced cancers. With regard to the full study: Ivuxolimab, which targeted the costimulatory receptor OX40 (CD134), was an agonistic, fully human IgG2 monoclonal antibody. Intravenous ivuxolimab was administered to patients every 2 weeks at six dose levels: 0.01, 0.1, 0.3, 1.5, 3 and 10 mg/kg. Among the roughly 50 dose-escalation patients, roughly 20 had hepatocellular carcinoma, approximately 15 melanoma, 9 renal cell carcinoma and 9 head and neck cancer. A male proportion of 82.7% and a mean age of roughly 55 years, ranging from about 23 to 90, were recorded for the dose-escalation cohort. Prior anti-PD-1, anti-PD-L1 or anti-CTLA-4 therapy was permitted, and checkpoint inhibitors had been received by under 50% of dose-escalation patients. Partial responses occurred in three dose-escalation patients: two with cutaneous melanoma and one with hepatocellular carcinoma. The point of sequencing TCRbeta in the periphery was to test whether ivuxolimab changed TCR sequence diversity and drove clonal T-cell expansion. The paper describes the monotherapy dose-escalation part (N ≈ 51 patients) of the phase I trial of ivuxolimab.

Trimming accounts for 8 bases at V and 6 bases at J, while the number of junction bases matched to no gene is 6. Its CDR3 holds 13 amino acids, cysteine through phenylalanine. The entry retains the CDR3 DNA only, 39 bases that are in frame from base 1. Sequences MDHEN (CDR1) and SYDVKM (CDR2) are obtained from the germline V gene. General conclusions and limits of the study: On average, CD8+ T cells showed more expanded clones than CD4+ T cells after ivuxolimab. Clonal expansion of both CD4+ and CD8+ blood T cells was observed from baseline to week 6 at doses 0.1 to 3.0 mg/kg. The antigen specificity of the peripheral T cells that underwent clonal expansion was not determined. Partial responders in the 0.1-3.0 mg/kg groups had among the lowest normalized peripheral clonal expansion, especially among CD8+ T cells. Low levels of normalized T-cell clonal expansion were also seen in some nonresponding patients.

The trial excluded patients who had a history of autoimmune disease or who were on systemic immunosuppression. In every dose cohort, peripheral blood was drawn for TCR sequencing at baseline, cycle 4 day 1, and cycle 7 day 1. Samples came from an open-label, multicenter, first-in-human phase I dose-escalation trial of ivuxolimab. Adults with locally advanced or metastatic head and neck squamous cell, hepatocellular, melanoma or renal cell carcinoma were enrolled in the trial. Before TCR sequencing, CD4+ T cells and CD8+ T cells were sorted from peripheral blood as separate populations. For sequencing of the TCRbeta CDR3 region, genomic DNA was extracted from the sorted cells. The immunoSEQ Assay was used to sequence the TCRbeta CDR3 regions. Not all clones reach the TCRdb copy of this immuneACCESS table, which keeps in-frame sequences only. Checked studies attribute under half of the gap to unresolved V genes and leave the rest unexplained. For this sample there are 65,000 or so clones; roughly 85% appear just once. 2.8% of the sample is taken by the ten largest.

The clonotype originates from an adult with an advanced solid tumor such as melanoma, head and neck, liver or kidney cancer. Recombination joined TRBV28 with TRBJ1-5; 8 central nucleotides agree with TRBD1. The sample consisted of CD4+ or CD8+ T cells sorted from blood, taken in a trial of the OX40 agonist ivuxolimab. The CDR3: CASLDRAGQPQHF. The base sequence is TGTGCCAGCTTGGACAGGGCGGGTCAGCCCCAGCATTTT.